This TCR beta chain originates from a study of blood T cell repertoires in COVID-19. Looking at the study overall: Nucleic acid was either cDNA or gDNA, and it came from T cells, B-cell-depleted T cells, or PBMCs.

Generated by immunoSEQ multiplex PCR, the TCRdb table keeps only in-frame clones and is missing some. The data contain 150,000 to 200,000 clones, roughly 86% of them singletons. Germline CDR1 reads SGHNT; CDR2 reads YYREEE (reference sequence). With V trimmed by 3 bases and J by 7 bases, 8 bases remained unmatched. The CDR3 loop spans 15 amino acids. The sample taken for sequencing was peripheral blood. This receptor was taken from a woman of 80 years or more in a cohort sampled during active or convalescent COVID-19. J is TRBJ2-2 and V is TRBV5-4; TRBD1 agrees at 8 bases. In nucleotides, the CDR3 is TGTGCCAGCAGCTCGAGGACAGGGTTTATCGGGGAGCTGTTTTTT. Translating it yields CASSSRTGFIGELFF.